These 18 T cell receptor beta chains came from one sample sequenced in a study of blood T cells in healthy people across ages (dated by TCRdb to between 2015 and 2017). The library relied on 5' RACE. Sequencer: Illumina HiSeq 2500. The second PCR ran for about 7 to 11 cycles and used a J-beta primer mix along with a sample-barcoded 5' primer. TCRdb reprocessed the public reads (quality trimming at Q25 with fastp, clone calling with MiXCR) and kept in-frame beta chains. When rows share a CDR3 protein, they turn into one entry using the most common DNA and genes. The sample records 1 million or so distinct CDR3 sequences, roughly a quarter of which are singletons. Of the sample, 0.65% to 0.95% is held by the ten largest clones. The same sample was also used in a study of T cells of mothers and their children.

Sequencing was carried out using blood. These receptors were taken from a girl aged 2 to 9 in good health.

In this sample, this clonotype turned up a few times. The chain employs TRBV19 and TRBJ2-1, with 7 bases fitting TRBD2. Trimming took 7 bases from V and 0 from J; bases not matched to a gene: 6. There are 15 residues in the CDR3. Germline lookup yields CDR1 LNHDA and CDR2 SQIVND (reference sequence). The CDR3 DNA reads as TGTGCCAGTACCATCTTAGCGGGCTCCTACAATGAGCAGTTCTTC. Amino acids: CASTILAGSYNEQFF.

In this sample, this clonotype turned up a few times. Relative to the germline gene, one junction end is altered; a read error may explain this. This chain uses TRBV7-9 with TRBJ1-2; TRBD1 agrees at 7 bases. Per the germline V gene, CDR1 is SEHNR and CDR2 is FQNEAQ (reference sequence). The CDR3 has 12 residues. The CDR3 spells CASSLEWGQPYF. CDR3 in DNA: TGTGCCAGCAGCTTAGAGTGGGGACAGCCTTACTTC.

The chain employs TRBV6-2 or TRBV6-3 and TRBJ2-5; maybe TRBD2 (5 bases). V lost 0 bases and J 3 bases, leaving 11 bases between the germline ends. This CDR3 has 15 amino acids. Germline values: CDR1 MNHEY, CDR2 SVGEGT. This CDR3 is CASSYSEAPKETQYF. Written as DNA, the CDR3 is TGTGCCAGCAGTTACTCGGAGGCACCAAAAGAGACCCAGTACTTC.

This clonotype was counted only a few times. At one of its ends the junction is not consistent with the germline gene, which may arise from a read error. The J gene is TRBJ2-3, the V gene TRBV13; TRBD1 is a possible D gene (8 bases). This CDR3 region has 16 residues. Germline V gene sequence: CDR1 PRHDT, CDR2 FYEKMQ (reference sequence). CDR3 bases: TGTGCCAGCAGCTCCGCTTACGTAGGGACCTACAGGGGGGGGCGTTTT. Amino acids: CASSSAYVGTYRGGRF.

As concerns this clonotype: Mismatch with germline at one junction end may stem from a read error. V gene TRBV12-3 or TRBV12-4 combines with J gene TRBJ2-3, with TRBD2 matching over 12 bases. The CDR3 is 17 residues long. The CDR3, as DNA: TGTGCCAACAGTTTAGACAGACTAGCGGGAGTCAGGGATACGCAGTATTTT. Translated: CANSLDRLAGVRDTQYF.

The genes are TRBV6-5 and TRBJ2-5; D is perhaps TRBD2 (5 bases). Trimming removed 6 bases from V and 1 base from J, with 9 bases in between. The germline V gene encodes CDR1 MNHEY and CDR2 SVGAGI. The CDR3 runs to 13 residues. The CDR3 reads CASRQRIQETQYF. The CDR3 nucleotides read TGTGCCAGCAGACAGCGGATCCAAGAGACCCAGTACTTC.

The chain links TRBV20-1 to TRBJ1-1; D uncertain. Per the germline V gene, CDR1 is DFQATT and CDR2 is SNEGSKA (reference sequence). CDR3 size: 12 residues. V was trimmed by 1 base and J by 4 bases, leaving 7 bases between them. The CDR3 nucleotides are TGCAGTGCTAGAGGGGTAACCACTGAAGCTTTCTTT. This codes for CSARGVTTEAFF.

The gene calls are TRBV11-2 and TRBJ1-1; D is unclear. Germline V CDR1 and CDR2: SGHAT, FQNNGV. V was clipped by 2 bases and J by 0 bases, with 10 bases between them. The CDR3 totals 15 residues. CDR3 in DNA: TGTGCCAGCAGCTTATTTCCCGAACTGAACACTGAAGCTTTCTTT. It encodes CASSLFPELNTEAFF. Drawing the rest from reference TRBV11-2 and TRBJ1-1, the complete variable domain is EAGVAQSPRYKIIEKRQSVAFWCNPISGHATLYWYQQILGQGPKLLIQFQNNGVVDDSQLPKDRFSAERLKGVDSTLKIQPAKLEDSAVYLCASSLFPELNTEAFFGQGTRLTVV.

This clonotype was recorded a few times. The rearrangement uses TRBV7-8 and TRBJ2-2; the match to TRBD2 covers 9 bases. Germline loops: CDR1 SGHVS, CDR2 FQNEAQ. V gave up 0 bases and J gave up 2 bases; unmatched junction bases: 4. The CDR3 is 17 residues long. The CDR3 here is CASSLAPSGINTGELFF. The CDR3 bases are TGTGCCAGCAGCTTAGCTCCTAGCGGGATTAACACCGGGGAGCTGTTTTTT.

This clonotype was counted a few times. This chain connects TRBV24-1 to TRBJ2-1, with TRBD1 matching over 9 bases. After removal of 5 bases from V and 9 bases from J, the junction contained 10 bases not matched to a gene. The CDR3 contains 15 residues. The germline CDR1 and CDR2 sequences are KGHDR and SFDVKD. The CDR3 is CATSGAGQGPGEQFF. CDR3 DNA: TGTGCCACCAGTGGGGCAGGACAGGGGCCCGGTGAGCAGTTCTTC.

This clonotype was seen a few times. The genes are TRBV27 and TRBJ2-5, with D possibly TRBD1 on 6 matching bases. Germline CDR1 and CDR2: MNHEY and SMNVEV (reference sequence). This CDR3 is 12 amino acids long. Between the trimmed V and J ends, which lost 8 bases and 9 bases, there was a span of 16 bases. The DNA for the CDR3 is TGTGCCAGCGGAAATTTTGGGGGCCCCCAGTACTTC. Its protein is CASGNFGGPQYF.

The chain uses TRBV12-3 or TRBV12-4 and TRBJ2-1, with TRBD1 matching over 7 bases. V lost 10 bases to trimming and J lost 4 bases; unmatched junction nucleotides: 4. This CDR3 is built from 12 residues. The DNA for the CDR3 is TGTGCCATCCGACAGGGTTACAATGAGCAGTTCTTC. It is translated as CAIRQGYNEQFF.

The chain links TRBV5-4 to TRBJ1-2, with D perhaps matching TRBD1 (5 bases). Trimming removed 1 base at V and 6 bases at J, with 19 bases between. The V gene's germline CDR1 is SGHNT and CDR2 YYREEE (reference sequence). CDR3 size: 16 residues. CDR3 amino acids: CASSLSGGRLSDGYTF. As DNA, the CDR3 is TGTGCCAGCAGCTTGTCGGGGGGGAGGTTGTCAGATGGCTACACCTTC.

This clonotype was seen a few times. The V gene is TRBV7-2, the J gene TRBJ2-7; D unresolved. The germline CDR1 and CDR2 sequences are SGHTA and FQGNSA. The CDR3 spans 13 residues. V lost 5 bases and J lost 4, with 12 bases in between. Written as DNA, the CDR3 is TGTGCCAGCAGCCATCCAATTTCATACGAGCAGTACTTC. It specifies CASSHPISYEQYF.

The genes are TRBV6-5 and TRBJ1-2; D may be TRBD1 (5 bases). The CDR3 contains 13 residues. CDR1 MNHEY and CDR2 SVGAGI come from the germline V gene. Deletions cut 3 bases from V and 7 bases from J, with 12 bases between. Here the CDR3 DNA reads TGTGCCAGCAGTTATAATTCAGGGAGTGGCTACACCTTC. Translation: CASSYNSGSGYTF.

Turning to this clonotype: Being one base from a much bigger clone, this may be a read error. This chain links TRBV5-1 with TRBJ2-5; possibly TRBD2 for D (7 bases). TRBJ2-7 explains the end of the DNA better; the J call may be wrong. Germline V gene sequence: CDR1 SGHRS, CDR2 YFSETQ. This CDR3 spans 14 amino acids. The CDR3 DNA reads as TGCGCCAGCAGAACTAGGGGGGGGCCCTACGAGCAGTACTTC. Protein: CASRTRGGPYEQYF.

The rearrangement joins TRBV12-3 or TRBV12-4 to TRBJ2-5; D possibly matches TRBD1 or TRBD2 (6 bases each). V was pared by 0 bases and J by 11 bases, with 25 bases between. The CDR3 sequence is 17 residues long. The CDR3 sequence is CASSLAVIAEEYREQYF. CDR3 bases: TGTGCCAGCAGTTTAGCGGTAATAGCGGAAGAATACAGGGAGCAGTACTTC.

In its sample, this clonotype was seen a few times. The J gene is TRBJ2-1, the V gene TRBV28, with 7 bases that match TRBD2. The germline gives CDR1 MDHEN, CDR2 SYDVKM. This CDR3 has 14 amino acids. V lost 5 bases, J lost 3 bases, and 4 bases stayed unmatched. CDR3 amino acids: CASSRDYYYNEQFF. In DNA, the CDR3 is TGTGCCAGCAGTCGGGACTACTACTACAATGAGCAGTTCTTC.